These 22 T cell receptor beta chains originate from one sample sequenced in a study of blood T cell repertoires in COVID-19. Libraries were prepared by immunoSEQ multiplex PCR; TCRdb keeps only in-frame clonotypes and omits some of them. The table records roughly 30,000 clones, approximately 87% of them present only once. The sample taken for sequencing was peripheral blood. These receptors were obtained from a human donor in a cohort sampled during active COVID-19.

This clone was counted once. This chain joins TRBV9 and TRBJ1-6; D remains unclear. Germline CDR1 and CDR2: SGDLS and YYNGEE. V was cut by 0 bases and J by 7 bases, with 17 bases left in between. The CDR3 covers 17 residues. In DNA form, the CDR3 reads TGTGCCAGCAGCGTAGAAGAAGTCAGTACTACCAATTCACCCCTCCACTTT. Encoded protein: CASSVEEVSTTNSPLHF. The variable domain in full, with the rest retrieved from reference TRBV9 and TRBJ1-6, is DSGVTQTPKHLITATGQRVTLRCSPRSGDLSVYWYQQSLDQGLQFLIQYYNGEERAKGNILERFSAQQFPDLHSELNLSSLELGDSALYFCASSVEEVSTTNSPLHFGNGTRLTVT.

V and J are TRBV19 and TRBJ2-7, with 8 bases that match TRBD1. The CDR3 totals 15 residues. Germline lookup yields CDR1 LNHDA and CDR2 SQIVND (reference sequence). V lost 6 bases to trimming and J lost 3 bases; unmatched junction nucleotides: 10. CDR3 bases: TGTGCCAGTAGCCAACAGGAAGGACAGGGCTACGAGCAGTACTTC. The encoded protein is CASSQQEGQGYEQYF.

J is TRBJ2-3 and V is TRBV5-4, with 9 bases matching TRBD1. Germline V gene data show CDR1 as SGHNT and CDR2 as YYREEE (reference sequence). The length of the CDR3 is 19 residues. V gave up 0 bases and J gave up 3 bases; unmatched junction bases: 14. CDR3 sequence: CASSLAPGTGSVQTDTQYF. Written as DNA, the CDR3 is TGTGCCAGCAGCTTGGCCCCCGGGACAGGGTCCGTTCAGACAGATACGCAGTATTTT.

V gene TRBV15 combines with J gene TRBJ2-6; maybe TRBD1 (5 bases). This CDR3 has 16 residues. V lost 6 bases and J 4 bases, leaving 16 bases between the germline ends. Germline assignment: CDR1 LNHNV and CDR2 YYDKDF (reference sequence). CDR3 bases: TGTGCCACCAGTAGGTCGGCAGGGTCCGGGGCCAACGTCCTGACTTTC. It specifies CATSRSAGSGANVLTF.

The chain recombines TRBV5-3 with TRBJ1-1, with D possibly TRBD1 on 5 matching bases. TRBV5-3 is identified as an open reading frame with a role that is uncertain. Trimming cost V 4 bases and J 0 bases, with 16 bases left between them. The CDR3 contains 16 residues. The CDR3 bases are TGTGCCAGAAGCCGAAGCACGGACAAGCTGAACACTGAAGCTTTCTTT. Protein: CARSRSTDKLNTEAFF.

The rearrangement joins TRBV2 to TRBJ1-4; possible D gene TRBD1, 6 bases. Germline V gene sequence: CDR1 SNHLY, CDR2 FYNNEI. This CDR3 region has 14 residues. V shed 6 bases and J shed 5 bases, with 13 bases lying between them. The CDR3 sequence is CASSEDRVNEKLFF. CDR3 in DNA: TGTGCCAGCAGCGAGGACAGAGTGAATGAAAAACTGTTTTTT.

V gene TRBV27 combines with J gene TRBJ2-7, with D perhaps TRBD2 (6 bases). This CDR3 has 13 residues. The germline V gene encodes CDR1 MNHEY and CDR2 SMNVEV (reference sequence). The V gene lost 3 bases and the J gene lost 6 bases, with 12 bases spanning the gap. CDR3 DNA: TGTGCCAGCAGTTTGCAGGTCGGGGGCGAGCAGTACTTC. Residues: CASSLQVGGEQYF.

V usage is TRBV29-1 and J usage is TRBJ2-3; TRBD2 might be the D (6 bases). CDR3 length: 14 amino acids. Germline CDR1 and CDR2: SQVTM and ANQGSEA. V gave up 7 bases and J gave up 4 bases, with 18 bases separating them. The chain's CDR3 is CSAETAGSADTQYF. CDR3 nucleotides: TGCAGCGCCGAGACGGCGGGGTCAGCAGATACGCAGTATTTT.

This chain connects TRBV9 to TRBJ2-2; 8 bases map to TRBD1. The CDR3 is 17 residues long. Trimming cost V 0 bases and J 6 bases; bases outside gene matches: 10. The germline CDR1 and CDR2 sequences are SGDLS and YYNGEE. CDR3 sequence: CASSVAPGQGHPGELFF. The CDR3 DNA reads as TGTGCCAGCAGCGTAGCCCCCGGACAGGGTCACCCCGGGGAGCTGTTTTTT.

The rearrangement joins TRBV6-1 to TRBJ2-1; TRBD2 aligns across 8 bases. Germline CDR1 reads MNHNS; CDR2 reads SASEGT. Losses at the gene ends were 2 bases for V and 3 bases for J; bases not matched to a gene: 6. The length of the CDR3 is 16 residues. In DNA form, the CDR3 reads TGTGCCAGCAGTGAAATGCTCAGCGGGGGCTACAATGAGCAGTTCTTC. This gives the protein CASSEMLSGGYNEQFF.

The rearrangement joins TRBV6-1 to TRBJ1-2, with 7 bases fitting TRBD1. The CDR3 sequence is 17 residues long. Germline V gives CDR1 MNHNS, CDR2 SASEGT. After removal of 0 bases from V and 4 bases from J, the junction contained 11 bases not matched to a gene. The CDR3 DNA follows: TGTGCCAGCAGTGAAGCTATCAGACAGGGCCGGGGCTATGGCTACACCTTC. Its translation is CASSEAIRQGRGYGYTF.

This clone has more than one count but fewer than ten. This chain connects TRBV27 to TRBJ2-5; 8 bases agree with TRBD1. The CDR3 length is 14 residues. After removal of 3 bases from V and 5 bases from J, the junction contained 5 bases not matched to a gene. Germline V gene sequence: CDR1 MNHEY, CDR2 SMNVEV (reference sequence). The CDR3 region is CASSFHGQGETQYF. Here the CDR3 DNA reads TGTGCCAGCAGTTTCCACGGACAGGGTGAGACCCAGTACTTC.

The CDR3 spells CASSEAGKIYEQYF. CDR3 sequence (DNA): TGTGCCAGCAGTGAGGCAGGGAAGATCTACGAGCAGTACTTC. The rearrangement uses TRBV2 and TRBJ2-7; perhaps TRBD1 as D (5 bases). Germline CDR1 SNHLY, CDR2 FYNNEI. The CDR3 is 14 amino acids. V lost 3 bases to trimming and J lost 3 bases, with 12 bases between them.

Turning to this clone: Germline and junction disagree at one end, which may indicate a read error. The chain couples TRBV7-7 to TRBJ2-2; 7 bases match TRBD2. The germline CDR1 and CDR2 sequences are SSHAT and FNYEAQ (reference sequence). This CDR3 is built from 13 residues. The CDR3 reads CASSFGEGGELFF. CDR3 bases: TGTGCTAGCAGCTTTGGGGAGGGCGGGGAGCTGTTTTTT.

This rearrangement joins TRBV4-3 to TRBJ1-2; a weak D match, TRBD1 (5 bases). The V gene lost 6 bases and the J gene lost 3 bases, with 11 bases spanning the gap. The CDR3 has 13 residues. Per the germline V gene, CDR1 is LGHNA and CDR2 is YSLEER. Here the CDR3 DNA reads TGCGCCAGCAGTCTGGGGGACTACTATGGCTACACCTTC. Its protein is CASSLGDYYGYTF.

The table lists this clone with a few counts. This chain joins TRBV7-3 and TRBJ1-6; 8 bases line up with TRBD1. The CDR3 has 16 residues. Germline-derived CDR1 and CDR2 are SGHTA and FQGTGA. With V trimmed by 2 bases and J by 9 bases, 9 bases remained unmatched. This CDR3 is CASSLGGQADGSPLHF. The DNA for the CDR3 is TGTGCCAGCAGCTTAGGGGGACAGGCGGACGGTTCACCCCTCCACTTT.

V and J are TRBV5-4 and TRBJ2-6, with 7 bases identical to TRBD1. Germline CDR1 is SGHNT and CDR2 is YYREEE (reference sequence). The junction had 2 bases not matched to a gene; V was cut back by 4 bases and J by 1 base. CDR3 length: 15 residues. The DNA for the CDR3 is TGTGCCAGCAGCACGGGACAGTCTGGGGCCAACGTCCTGACTTTC. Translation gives CASSTGQSGANVLTF.

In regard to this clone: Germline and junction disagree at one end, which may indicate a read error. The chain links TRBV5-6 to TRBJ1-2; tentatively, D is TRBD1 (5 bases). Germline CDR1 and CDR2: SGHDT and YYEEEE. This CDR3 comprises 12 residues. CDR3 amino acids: CASSLEGREVSF. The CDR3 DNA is TGTGCCAGCAGCTTGGAGGGCAGGGAGGTCTCCTTC.

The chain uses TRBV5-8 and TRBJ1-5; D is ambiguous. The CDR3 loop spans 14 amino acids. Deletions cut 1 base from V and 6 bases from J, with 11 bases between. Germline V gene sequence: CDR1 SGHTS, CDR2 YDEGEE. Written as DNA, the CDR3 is TGTGCCAGCAGCTTGATATCGGGTGGTCAGCCCCAGCATTTT. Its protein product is CASSLISGGQPQHF.

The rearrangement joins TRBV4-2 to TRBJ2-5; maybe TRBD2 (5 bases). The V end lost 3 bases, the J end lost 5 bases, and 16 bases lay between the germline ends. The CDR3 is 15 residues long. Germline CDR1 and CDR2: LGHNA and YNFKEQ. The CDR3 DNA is TGTGCCAGCAGCCAGGAACCCGGGGAGTGGGAGACCCAGTACTTC. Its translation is CASSQEPGEWETQYF.

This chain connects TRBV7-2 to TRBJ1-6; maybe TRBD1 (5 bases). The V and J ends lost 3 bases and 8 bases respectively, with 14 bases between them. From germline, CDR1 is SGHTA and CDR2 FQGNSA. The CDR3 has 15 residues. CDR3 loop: CASSFPRDGDSPLHF. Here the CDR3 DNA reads TGTGCCAGCAGCTTTCCGCGGGACGGTGATTCACCCCTCCACTTT.

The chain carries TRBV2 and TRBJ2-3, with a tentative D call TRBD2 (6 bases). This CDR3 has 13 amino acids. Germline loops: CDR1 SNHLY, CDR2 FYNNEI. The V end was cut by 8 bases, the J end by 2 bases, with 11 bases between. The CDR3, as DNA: TGTGCCAGCTCAGGACTAAACACAGATACGCAGTATTTT. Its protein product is CASSGLNTDTQYF. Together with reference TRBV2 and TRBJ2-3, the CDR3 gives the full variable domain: EPEVTQTPSHQVTQMGQEVILRCVPISNHLYFYWYRQILGQKVEFLVSFYNNEISEKSEIFDDQFSVERPDGSNFTLKIRSTKLEDSAMYFCASSGLNTDTQYFGPGTRLTVL.